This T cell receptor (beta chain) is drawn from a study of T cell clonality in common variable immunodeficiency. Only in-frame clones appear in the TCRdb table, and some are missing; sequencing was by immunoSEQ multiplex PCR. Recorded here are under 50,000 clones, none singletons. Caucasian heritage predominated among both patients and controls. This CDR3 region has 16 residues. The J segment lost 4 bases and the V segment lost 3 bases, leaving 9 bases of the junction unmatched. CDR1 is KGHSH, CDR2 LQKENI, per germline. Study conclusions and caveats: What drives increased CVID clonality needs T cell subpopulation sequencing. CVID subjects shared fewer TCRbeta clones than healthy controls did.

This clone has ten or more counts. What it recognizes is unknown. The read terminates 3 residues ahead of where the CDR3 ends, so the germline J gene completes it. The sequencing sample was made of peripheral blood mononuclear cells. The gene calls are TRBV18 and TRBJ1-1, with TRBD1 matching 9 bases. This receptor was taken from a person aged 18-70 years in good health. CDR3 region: CASSPTFTGGGTEAFF. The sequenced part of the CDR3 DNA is TGTGCCAGCTCACCTACCTTTACAGGGGGCGGCACTGAA.